This is a list of T cell receptor beta chains from one sample in a study of blood T cell repertoires in COVID-19. Sequencing used immunoSEQ multiplex PCR; TCRdb keeps in-frame clones, though not all of them. The sample has tens of thousands of clones, around 86% seen once; the top ten hold approximately 15%. Sequencing input: peripheral blood. These receptor sequences come from a man aged 35 to 55 with COVID-19, enrolled during active disease. Both conserved end residues are trimmed from each CDR3.

TRBJ2-1	TRBV7-6	ASSFQRENEQF
TRBJ2-5	TRBV6-5	ASSRTSGQETQY
TRBJ2-7	TRBV11-1	ASSPPGHSYEQY
TRBJ1-2	TRBV5-1	ASSLVQDYGYT
TRBJ2-1	TRBV2	ATRGGLAGGEQF
TRBJ1-2	TRBV5-1	ASSLGLVARGYT
TRBJ2-3	TRBV11-3	ASSLKVTGTGGDTQY
TRBJ1-6	TRBV6-6	ASRDRENSPLH
TRBJ1-4	TRBV30	AWSASWGGNEKLF
TRBJ2-5	TRBV30	ACSGTGGVETQY
TRBJ1-1	TRBV18	ASSPLERTEAF
TRBJ2-3	TRBV3-1/TRBV3-2	ASKNSDTQY
TRBJ1-2	TRBV29-1	SVQQVLTSYGYT
TRBJ1-1	TRBV6-5	ASSGQGNTEAF
TRBJ2-1	TRBV2	ASSESAGGTYNEQF
TRBJ1-1	TRBV2	ASSPPGRGSTEAF
TRBJ2-5	TRBV19	ASRQLTGAQGETQY
TRBJ1-2	TRBV30	AWRGDRATNYGYT
TRBJ1-5	TRBV7-9	ASSLGQANQPQH
TRBJ1-2	TRBV6-5	ASSYSREGANYGYT
TRBJ2-1	TRBV10-2	ASKLAGPSYNEQF
TRBJ1-1	TRBV3-1/TRBV3-2	ASSQGTGGLDTEAF
TRBJ2-6	TRBV5-1	ASSPSGGRSGANVLT
TRBJ1-1	TRBV28	ASSLGAFVQAF
TRBJ2-2	TRBV5-1	ASSLRTSATGELF
TRBJ1-5	TRBV19	ASSDRGQRNQPQH
TRBJ2-2	TRBV10-1	AVRDSNTGELF
TRBJ1-2	TRBV30	AWSVRGAHNYGYT
TRBJ1-5	TRBV6-2/TRBV6-3	ASSAYPQGGNQPQH
TRBJ2-7	TRBV6-5	ASSYSTGGPYEQY
TRBJ1-6	TRBV11-2	ASSSLRVTNSPLH
TRBJ2-1	TRBV11-2	ASSSTSGGAVEQF
TRBJ1-1	TRBV18	ASSPGQLNTEAF
TRBJ2-1	TRBV9	ASSDRINNEQF
TRBJ1-5	TRBV2	ASSPRTDYQPQH
TRBJ1-6	TRBV5-1	ASSVNTESPLH
TRBJ1-5	TRBV28	ASSLPVGQGAQPQH
TRBJ2-1	TRBV6-5	ASMRAGGAQF
TRBJ2-3	TRBV7-9	ASSLATSGGARDTQY
TRBJ1-2	TRBV18	ASSHGQGSSGYT
TRBJ1-1	TRBV6-2/TRBV6-3	ASSYPTVDTEAF
TRBJ2-1	TRBV18	ASSPGSGTYNEQF
TRBJ2-5	TRBV5-1	ASSLVPGRETQY
TRBJ1-3	TRBV4-1	ASSQDDGFSGNTIY
TRBJ1-2	TRBV19	ATAKTPDNTYNYGYT
TRBJ1-1	TRBV3-1/TRBV3-2	ASSQVALSFMNTEAF